These 5 T cell receptor beta chains originate from one sample sequenced in a study of PD-1 blockade in mismatch repair-deficient tumors. Here immunoSEQ multiplex PCR was the method, and the copy in TCRdb shows in-frame clones only, minus some. This table holds around 100,000 clones, about 74% found once. The sample consisted of peripheral blood, taken about 13 months after starting pembrolizumab. The receptors stem from an adult with mismatch repair-deficient cancer.

At least ten counts were recorded for this clone. The V gene is TRBV2, the J gene TRBJ2-3, with 15 bases identical to TRBD2. Germline loops: CDR1 SNHLY, CDR2 FYNNEI. The CDR3 has 17 amino acids. The junction had 5 bases not matched to a gene; V was cut back by 5 bases and J by 2 bases. The CDR3 region has the DNA TGTGCCAGCAGTTCGGGGACTAGCGGGAGGCCCACAGATACGCAGTATTTT. It specifies CASSSGTSGRPTDTQYF.

The chain recombines TRBV7-3 with TRBJ1-5; 7 bases agree with TRBD1. The length of the CDR3 is 13 residues. J gave up 5 bases and V 5 bases, and 3 bases lay outside the gene matches. Germline V CDR1 and CDR2: SGHTA, FQGTGA. In DNA, the CDR3 is TGTGCCAGCAGCCTAGACAGGGATCAGCCCCAGCATTTT. Encoded protein: CASSLDRDQPQHF.

This clone was seen a handful of times. The chain joins TRBV11-2 to TRBJ2-1; D gene unclear. Trimming took 1 base from V and 7 from J, leaving 5 bases between them. CDR3 size: 12 residues. Germline V gene lookup returns CDR1 SGHAT and CDR2 FQNNGV. This CDR3 is CASSLGRNEQFF. Written as DNA, the CDR3 is TGTGCCAGCAGCTTAGGTCGAAATGAGCAGTTCTTC.

The chain joins TRBV6-1 to TRBJ1-1, with a weak D call TRBD1 (5 bases). The CDR3 extends over 14 amino acids. Germline values: CDR1 MNHNS, CDR2 SASEGT. With 6 bases removed from V and 2 bases from J, the gap between germline ends came to 13 bases. CDR3 amino acids: CASSQAGKNTEAFF. CDR3 bases: TGTGCCAGCAGCCAAGCAGGGAAAAACACTGAAGCTTTCTTT.

Comment on this clone: Other DNA variants within this sample encode the same CDR3. The rearrangement uses TRBV7-2 and TRBJ2-1; D is undetermined. Trimming cost V 1 base and J 4 bases, with 11 bases left between them. Germline V gene data show CDR1 as SGHTA and CDR2 as FQGNSA. CDR3 length equals 15 residues. The CDR3 reads CASSLGSGTYNEQFF. The CDR3 DNA is TGTGCCAGCAGCTTAGGCTCGGGTACATACAATGAGCAGTTCTTC.